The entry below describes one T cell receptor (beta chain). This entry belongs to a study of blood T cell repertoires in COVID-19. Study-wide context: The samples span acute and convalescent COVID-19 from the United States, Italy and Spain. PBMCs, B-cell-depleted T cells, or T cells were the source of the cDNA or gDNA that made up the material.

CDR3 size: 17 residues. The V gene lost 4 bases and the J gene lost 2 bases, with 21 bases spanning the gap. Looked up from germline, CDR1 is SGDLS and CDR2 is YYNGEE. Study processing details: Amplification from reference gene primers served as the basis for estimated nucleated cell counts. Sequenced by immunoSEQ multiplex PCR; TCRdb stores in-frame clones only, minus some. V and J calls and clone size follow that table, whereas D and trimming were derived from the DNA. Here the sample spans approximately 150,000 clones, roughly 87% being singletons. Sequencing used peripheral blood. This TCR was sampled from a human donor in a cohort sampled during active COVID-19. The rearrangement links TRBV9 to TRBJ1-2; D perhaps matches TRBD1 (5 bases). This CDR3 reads CASSLRSLTEKNYGYTF. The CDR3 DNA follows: TGTGCCAGCAGCCTGAGGTCCCTGACAGAAAAAAACTATGGCTACACCTTC.